This entry is about one T cell receptor (beta chain). The source of the sample is a study of shared clonotypes between healthy human individuals. Overall study context: Every donor yielded three CD4 naive, three CD4 memory, two CD8 naive and one CD8 memory plate.

This table comes from immunoSEQ multiplex PCR, and its TCRdb copy is limited to in-frame clones, with some not included. Of about 1.1 million clones listed, about 84% are singletons. Germline trimming cut 4 bases from V and 0 bases from J; bases unmatched to any gene: 11. Germline CDR1 and CDR2: SNHLY and FYNNEI. This CDR3 region has 17 residues. Sequencing was performed on memory CD4+ T cells from PBMCs. Subset noted: CD45RA-negative fraction. The chain carries TRBV2 and TRBJ2-5; 7 nucleotides match TRBD2. The receptor's source is a man aged 18 to 35 in good health. Some clones in this sample may be carry-over from other donors' samples. The CDR3 protein is CASSASRSGAYQETQYF. The CDR3 DNA is TGTGCCAGCAGTGCCTCCAGAAGCGGGGCGTACCAAGAGACCCAGTACTTC.